This TCR beta chain was found in a study of esophageal squamous cell carcinoma under preoperative chemotherapy. Overall study: Both tumor-infiltrating lymphocytes and peripheral blood T cells had their TCR repertoires profiled.

TCRdb redid the calling of the PCR reads with MiXCR, one entry per CDR3 protein. Of 9,000 to 9,500 distinct CDR3 sequences in the sample, around 48% are singletons; the top ten hold 11% to 15%. The CDR3 loop spans 13 amino acids. In germline, CDR1 is WSHSY, CDR2 SAAADI. V was clipped by 2 bases and J by 10 bases, with 12 bases between them. Indicated time point: after preoperative PTX-NDP chemotherapy. Study findings and constraints: Clonal contraction, more than amplification, hit abundant clones after paclitaxel-nedaplatin.

This clonotype was recorded a few times. Its antigen remains unidentified. The sample was taken from a patient given preoperative chemotherapy. The clonotype comes from a human donor with esophageal squamous cell carcinoma. The donor label of this sample is uncertain. V usage is TRBV10-2 and J usage is TRBJ2-1; possible D gene TRBD1, 6 bases. The chain's CDR3 is CASSEDSRGEQFF. The CDR3 DNA is TGCGCCAGCAGTGAGGATAGCAGGGGCGAGCAGTTCTTC.